This T cell receptor (beta chain) was sequenced during a study of T-cell memory formation after mild COVID-19. From 5'RACE with constant-segment primers came TCR alpha and TCR beta cDNA libraries that carried sample barcodes and UMIs. Via MiXCR, TCRdb re-called the 5' RACE reads, giving one row per CDR3 protein. The sample lists more than 300,000 distinct CDR3 sequences, 14% seen once, with 20% to 25% in the top ten. The V end lost 3 bases, the J end lost 3 bases, and 17 bases lay between the germline ends. CDR1 and CDR2 from the germline V gene are SGHVS and FQNEAQ. The CDR3 extends over 16 amino acids.

The sample taken for sequencing was PBMCs or a T cell subset sorted from them (not recorded which). J is TRBJ1-1 and V is TRBV7-8; tentative D call: TRBD1 (5 bases). The TCR originated in a man younger than 35 who had mild COVID-19 (a few samples of this study predate the infection). Cell type and time point are not known. The CDR3 sequence: CASSFSLGGRDTEAFF. DNA for the CDR3: TGTGCCAGCAGCTTCAGCCTCGGGGGGAGGGACACTGAAGCTTTCTTT.